The 30 T cell receptor beta chains presented below share a single source sample, sequenced in a study of blood T cells in healthy people across ages. Next came a second PCR, run for roughly 6 to 11 cycles, which used a sample-barcoded 5' primer along with a J-beta primer mix. TCRdb called the 5' RACE reads again in MiXCR, with one record for every CDR3 protein. Among about 930,000 distinct CDR3 sequences listed, under 35% were seen once. These same data were also listed under a study on T cells of mothers and their children.

The sample consisted of blood. Receptors were obtained from a woman between 35 and 50 years old in good health.

This clonotype was counted only a few times. The chain joins TRBV5-6 to TRBJ1-2; D call uncertain. Germline assignment: CDR1 SGHDT and CDR2 YYEEEE. V was cut by 2 bases and J by 4 bases, with 15 bases left in between. This CDR3 region has 15 residues. The CDR3 sequence is CASSFGQAPIYGYTF. CDR3 in DNA: TGTGCCAGCAGCTTCGGGCAGGCGCCTATCTATGGCTACACCTTC.

This clonotype was picked up a small number of times. The chain recombines TRBV5-1 with TRBJ1-1, with TRBD1 matching over 7 bases. J lost 4 bases, V lost 3 bases, and 6 bases had no gene match. The CDR3 is made up of 14 amino acids. From germline, CDR1 is SGHRS and CDR2 YFSETQ. The chain's CDR3 is CASSSQGSSTEAFF. Here the CDR3 DNA reads TGCGCCAGCAGCTCACAGGGGTCGAGCACTGAAGCTTTCTTT.

The chain carries TRBV7-2 and TRBJ1-2; tentative D call: TRBD1 (5 bases). Trimming took 7 bases from V and 1 from J, leaving 19 bases between them. The CDR3 loop spans 16 amino acids. Looked up from germline, CDR1 is SGHTA and CDR2 is FQGNSA. The DNA for the CDR3 is TGTGCCAGCACCTTGAGGGGAGTTACTGATAACTATGGCTACACCTTC. It specifies CASTLRGVTDNYGYTF.

As to this clonotype: It may be a read error: a sequence one base away is much more abundant. The chain couples TRBV6-5 to TRBJ2-7; D remains unclear. Deletions cut 5 bases from V and 3 bases from J, with 14 bases between. From germline, CDR1 is MNHEY and CDR2 SVGAGI. CDR3 size: 14 residues. The DNA of the CDR3 is TGTGCCAGCAGTCCTGCCGGGCCGGACTACGAGCAGTACTTC. This translates into CASSPAGPDYEQYF.

The chain uses TRBV5-1 and TRBJ2-1; 7 bases are shared with TRBD2. Germline V lookup: CDR1 SGHRS, CDR2 YFSETQ. The CDR3 is made up of 12 amino acids. The V gene end was trimmed by 3 bases and the J gene end by 6 bases; junction bases not matched to a gene: 0. CDR3 residues: CASSWEGNEQFF. The CDR3 DNA is TGCGCCAGCAGCTGGGAGGGCAATGAGCAGTTCTTC.

This clonotype was counted between two and nine times. This chain connects TRBV4-3 to TRBJ2-1, with D maybe TRBD2 (6 bases). CDR3 size: 15 residues. V was clipped by 1 base and J by 4 bases, with 11 bases between them. Germline CDR1 and CDR2: LGHNA and YSLEER. The CDR3 bases are TGCGCCAGCAGCCAAGGACTAGAGTTTTACAATGAGCAGTTCTTC. Translating gives CASSQGLEFYNEQFF.

The rearrangement joins TRBV19 to TRBJ2-1, with 9 bases lining up with TRBD1. Germline V CDR1 and CDR2: LNHDA, SQIVND (reference sequence). The CDR3 runs to 15 residues. V trimming: 5 bases; J trimming: 13 bases; junction bases outside the gene matches: 15. The chain's CDR3 is CASSSGQGRSETQFF. CDR3 DNA: TGTGCCAGTAGTTCGGGACAGGGTCGATCGGAGACCCAGTTCTTC.

This chain joins TRBV24-1 and TRBJ2-7; D is possibly TRBD2 (6 bases). Trimming cost V 10 bases and J 7 bases, with 25 bases left between them. Germline CDR1 reads KGHDR; CDR2 reads SFDVKD. The CDR3 has 15 residues. CDR3 amino acids: CATGGGTERYNEQYF. DNA of the CDR3: TGTGCCACGGGAGGAGGGACGGAGCGGTACAATGAGCAGTACTTC.

This clonotype has a handful of counts. The V gene is TRBV4-1, the J gene TRBJ2-1; perhaps D is TRBD1 or TRBD2 (5 bases each). This CDR3 contains 13 residues. V was pared by 4 bases and J by 8 bases, with 12 bases between. The germline gives CDR1 MGHRA, CDR2 YSYEKL. The CDR3 here is CASSRTLGDEQFF. The CDR3 DNA reads TGCGCCAGCAGCCGTACCCTGGGGGATGAGCAGTTCTTC.

The sample holds a few counts of this clonotype. The chain couples TRBV7-3 to TRBJ2-4; 8 bases fit TRBD1. The J call is in doubt because the DNA end fits TRBJ2-7 better. CDR1 and CDR2 from the germline V gene are SGHTA and FQGTGA. The CDR3 covers 15 residues. CDR3 residues: CASSLGQGDLYEQYF. CDR3 DNA: TGTGCCAGCAGCCTCGGACAGGGCGACCTTTACGAGCAGTACTTC.

The chain uses TRBV29-1 and TRBJ1-1; 8 bases agree with TRBD1. The CDR3 is made up of 14 amino acids. With V trimmed by 6 bases and J by 2 bases, 8 bases remained unmatched. Looked up from germline, CDR1 is SQVTM and CDR2 is ANQGSEA. CDR3 region: CSVAHGTGNTEAFF. CDR3 coding DNA: TGCAGCGTCGCCCATGGGACAGGTAACACTGAAGCTTTCTTT.

V and J are TRBV4-3 and TRBJ2-5, with 10 nucleotides matching TRBD2. Germline assignment: CDR1 LGHNA and CDR2 YSLEER. The CDR3 runs to 15 residues. V trimming: 4 bases; J trimming: 5 bases; junction bases outside the gene matches: 7. The CDR3 loop reads CASSPLAGDGETQYF. Here the CDR3 DNA reads TGCGCCAGCAGCCCTCTAGCGGGGGACGGGGAGACCCAGTACTTC.

This clonotype turned up a few times. This could be a read error, since a much larger clone is one nucleotide away. V gene TRBV24-1 combines with J gene TRBJ2-4, with 7 bases aligning to TRBD2. The trim removed 4 bases at V and 3 bases at J, leaving 8 bases unmatched. The CDR3 length is 16 residues. Germline lookup yields CDR1 KGHDR and CDR2 SFDVKD. The CDR3 coding sequence is TGTGCCACCAGTGAGGGGAGGGGAGGACGCAAAAACATTCAGTACTTC. As protein: CATSEGRGGRKNIQYF.

This chain joins TRBV28 and TRBJ1-2; 9 bases are shared with TRBD1. Germline CDR1 reads MDHEN; CDR2 reads SYDVKM. This CDR3 comprises 16 residues. V lost 8 bases and J lost 4; bases outside the gene matches: 14. The CDR3 spells CASGGTAGTGLYGYTF. The DNA of the CDR3 is TGTGCCAGCGGAGGGACGGCCGGGACAGGGCTCTATGGCTACACCTTC.

Concerning this clonotype: One end of the junction varies from germline; a read error may be responsible. The CDR3 region is CASSTGQGEKRFF. The CDR3 DNA follows: TGCGCCAGCAGCACCGGACAGGGAGAAAAACGGTTTTTT. V gene TRBV5-1 combines with J gene TRBJ1-4, with 8 positions matching TRBD1. Germline loops: CDR1 SGHRS, CDR2 YFSETQ. The CDR3 consists of 13 residues. Full variable domain (remainder filled in from reference TRBV5-1 and TRBJ1-4): KAGVTQTPRYLIKTRGQQVTLSCSPISGHRSVSWYQQTPGQGLQFLFEYFSETQRNKGNFPGRFSGRQFSNSRSEMNVSTLELGDSALYLCASSTGQGEKRFFGSGTQLSVL.

This clonotype was observed at least ten times. The CDR3 bases are TGTGCCAGCAGCTCAGCCGGGACAGGAAAAAACATTCAGTACTTC. As protein: CASSSAGTGKNIQYF. The genes are TRBV7-2 and TRBJ2-4, with 8 bases identical to TRBD1. Germline V lookup: CDR1 SGHTA, CDR2 FQGNSA. The CDR3 is 15 amino acids. V shed 4 bases, J shed 4 bases, and the junction held 6 bases outside the gene matches.

This clonotype showed up just a few times. This chain links TRBV3-1 with TRBJ1-4; no clear D. CDR1 is LGHDT, CDR2 YNNKEL, per germline (reference sequence). The V and J ends lost 0 bases and 8 bases respectively, with 13 bases between them. CDR3 size: 15 residues. The CDR3 DNA reads TGTGCCAGCAGCCAAGATTTTGACCGAGGCGAAAAACTGTTTTTT. This codes for CASSQDFDRGEKLFF.

The chain couples TRBV6-1 to TRBJ1-2; possible D gene TRBD1, 5 bases. Trimming stripped 1 base from V and 6 bases from J, with 15 bases between. CDR1 MNHNS and CDR2 SASEGT come from the germline V gene. The CDR3 loop spans 15 amino acids. The CDR3 DNA is TGTGCCAGCAGTGAAGACAGAATACGGGGCGATGGCTACACCTTC. Translated: CASSEDRIRGDGYTF.

This clonotype was detected only a few times. The chain recombines TRBV3-1 with TRBJ1-2; D not resolved. Germline V gene sequence: CDR1 LGHDT, CDR2 YNNKEL (reference sequence). Trimming cost V 0 bases and J 8 bases, with 16 bases left between them. This CDR3 is 15 amino acids long. This chain's CDR3 is CASSQESGLGLGYTF. The DNA of the CDR3 is TGTGCCAGCAGCCAAGAATCGGGTCTGGGTTTGGGCTACACCTTC.

Turning to this clonotype: A read error is possible here, since a much larger clone lies one base away. This chain joins TRBV9 and TRBJ2-7; possible D gene TRBD1, 6 bases. Looked up from germline, CDR1 is SGDLS and CDR2 is YYNGEE. The CDR3 runs 15 residues. CDR3 in amino acids: CASSVGAGVINERYF. CDR3 in DNA: TGTGCCAGCAGCGTAGGGGCAGGGGTTATCAACGAGCGGTACTTC.

This clonotype was observed many times. This chain uses TRBV9 with TRBJ2-7, with no clear D. The CDR3 totals 15 residues. The germline CDR1 and CDR2 sequences are SGDLS and YYNGEE. The V end was cut by 0 bases, the J end by 0 bases, with 10 bases between. CDR3 bases: TGTGCCAGCAGCGTAGGGGCGGTGAGCTCCTACGAGCAGTACTTC. Protein: CASSVGAVSSYEQYF.

This clonotype was seen at least ten times. The genes are TRBV6-5 and TRBJ2-7; D ambiguous. Germline values: CDR1 MNHEY, CDR2 SVGAGI. CDR3 length: 13 amino acids. V lost 4 bases and J 7 bases, leaving 14 bases between the germline ends. The CDR3 DNA reads as TGTGCCAGCAGTTTGATACGGGTTGGGGAGCAGTACTTC. This encodes CASSLIRVGEQYF.

In regard to this clonotype: Just one base apart from a much larger clone, this may be a read error. The chain carries TRBV14 and TRBJ1-3; the D is unclear. CDR1 and CDR2 from the germline V gene are SGHDN and FVKESK. The CDR3 consists of 16 residues. This chain's CDR3 is CAISQDVLGSGNTIYF. CDR3 sequence (DNA): TGTGCCATCAGCCAAGACGTCTTGGGTTCTGGAAACACCATATATTTT.

The V call is TRBV24-1, the J call TRBJ1-1; 7 bases map to TRBD1. The CDR3 is made up of 14 amino acids. From germline, CDR1 is KGHDR and CDR2 SFDVKD. The ends lost 3 bases at V and 6 bases at J; junction bases unmatched: 6. CDR3 coding DNA: TGTGCCACCAGTGATCCCGGGACAGAACCTGAAGCTTTCTTT. It encodes CATSDPGTEPEAFF.

This clonotype was counted only a few times. The chain carries TRBV7-8 and TRBJ1-2; TRBD1 matches 11 bases. This CDR3 spans 15 amino acids. Germline CDR1 is SGHVS and CDR2 is FQNEAQ. The V and J ends lost 5 bases and 6 bases, in that order; junction bases with no gene match: 8. The CDR3 loop reads CASSRTGGDWDGYTF. The CDR3 DNA follows: TGTGCCAGCAGCCGGACAGGGGGCGACTGGGATGGCTACACCTTC.

This clonotype was seen once. With a much larger clone just one base away, this may be a read error. The V and J genes are TRBV18 and TRBJ2-2; the match to TRBD2 covers 7 bases. CDR1 and CDR2 (germline): KGHSH, LQKENI. The length of the CDR3 is 16 residues. The CDR3 reads CASSAVLAASTGERFF. CDR3 nucleotide sequence: TGTGCCAGCTCCGCCGTCCTAGCGGCGAGCACCGGGGAGCGGTTTTTT.

At least ten counts were recorded for this clonotype. CDR3 residues: CASSLVPAVDTQYF. CDR3 nucleotides: TGTGCCAGCAGCTTAGTCCCCGCGGTAGATACGCAGTATTTT. This chain uses TRBV11-2 with TRBJ2-3; D is ambiguous. Trimming shortened V by 1 base and J by 5 bases, and 10 bases separated the two germline ends. Per germline, CDR1 SGHAT and CDR2 FQNNGV. The CDR3 has 14 residues.

In its sample, this clonotype was seen once. The chain couples TRBV2 to TRBJ1-5; D gene uncertain. CDR3 size: 14 residues. Trimming removed 3 bases at V and 6 bases at J, with 12 bases between. Germline V gives CDR1 SNHLY, CDR2 FYNNEI. The CDR3 DNA follows: TGTGCCAGCAGTGAGTTGGAGGGAGGTCAGCCCCAGCATTTT. Residues: CASSELEGGQPQHF.

The J gene is TRBJ2-1, the V gene TRBV14; 11 bases line up with TRBD2. The last part of the DNA fits TRBJ2-7 better; the J call may be wrong. The CDR3 contains 16 residues. Germline assignment: CDR1 SGHDN and CDR2 FVKESK. The CDR3 sequence is CASSELAGGSYNEQYF. The CDR3 nucleotides read TGTGCCAGCAGCGAGCTAGCGGGGGGTTCCTACAATGAGCAGTACTTC.

This clonotype was found a few times. V is TRBV20-1 and J is TRBJ2-1, with D tentatively TRBD1 (7 bases). This CDR3 is built from 16 residues. The ends were cut back, 1 base at V and 2 bases at J, with 15 bases in the middle. CDR1 DFQATT and CDR2 SNEGSKA come from the germline V gene (reference sequence). In DNA form, the CDR3 reads TGCAGTGCTAGAGTTGGACAGGCGGGGACCTACAATGAGCAGTTCTTC. Translating it yields CSARVGQAGTYNEQFF.